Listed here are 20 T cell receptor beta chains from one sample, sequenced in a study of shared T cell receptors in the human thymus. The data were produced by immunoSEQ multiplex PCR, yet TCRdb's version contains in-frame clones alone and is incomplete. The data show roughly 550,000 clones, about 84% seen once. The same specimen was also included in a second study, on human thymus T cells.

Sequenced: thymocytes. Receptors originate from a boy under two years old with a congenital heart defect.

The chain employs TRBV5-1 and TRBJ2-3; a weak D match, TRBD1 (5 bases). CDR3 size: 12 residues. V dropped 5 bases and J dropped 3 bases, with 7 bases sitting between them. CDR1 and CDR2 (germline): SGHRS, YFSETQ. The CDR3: CASRGLTDTQYF. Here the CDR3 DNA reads TGCGCCAGCAGGGGGCTGACAGATACGCAGTATTTT.

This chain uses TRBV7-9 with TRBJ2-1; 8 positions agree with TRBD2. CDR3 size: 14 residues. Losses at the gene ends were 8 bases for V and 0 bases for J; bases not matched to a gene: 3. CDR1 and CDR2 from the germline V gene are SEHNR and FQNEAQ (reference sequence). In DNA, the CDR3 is TGTGCCAGCCAGCGGGGGAGCTCCTACAATGAGCAGTTCTTC. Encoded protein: CASQRGSSYNEQFF.

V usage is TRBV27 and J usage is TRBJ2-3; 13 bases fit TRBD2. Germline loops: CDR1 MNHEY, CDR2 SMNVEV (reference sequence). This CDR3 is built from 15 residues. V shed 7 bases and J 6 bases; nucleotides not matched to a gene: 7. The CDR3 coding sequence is TGTGCCAGCACTTTGGGGACTAGCGGGACCGATACGCAGTATTTT. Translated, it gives CASTLGTSGTDTQYF.

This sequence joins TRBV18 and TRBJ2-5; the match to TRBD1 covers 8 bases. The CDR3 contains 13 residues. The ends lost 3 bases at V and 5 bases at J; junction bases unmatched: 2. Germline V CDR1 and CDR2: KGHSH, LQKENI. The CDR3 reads CASSPDRAETQYF. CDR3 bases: TGTGCCAGCTCACCGGACAGGGCGGAGACCCAGTACTTC.

The CDR3 protein is CASSHDPRDRDYGYTF. The CDR3 DNA reads as TGCGCCAGCAGCCATGACCCCCGGGACAGGGATTATGGCTACACCTTC. This sequence joins TRBV4-1 and TRBJ1-2, with 9 bases identical to TRBD1. The CDR3 has 16 amino acids. With 3 bases clipped from V and 5 bases from J, the junction kept 10 bases outside the gene matches. Germline V gene sequence: CDR1 MGHRA, CDR2 YSYEKL.

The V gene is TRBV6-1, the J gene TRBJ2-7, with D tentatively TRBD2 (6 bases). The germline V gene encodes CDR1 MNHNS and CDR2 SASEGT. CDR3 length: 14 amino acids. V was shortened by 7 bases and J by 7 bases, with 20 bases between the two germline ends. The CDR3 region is CASTLRRVLGEQYF. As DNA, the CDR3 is TGTGCCAGCACTTTAAGGAGGGTTCTAGGTGAGCAGTACTTC.

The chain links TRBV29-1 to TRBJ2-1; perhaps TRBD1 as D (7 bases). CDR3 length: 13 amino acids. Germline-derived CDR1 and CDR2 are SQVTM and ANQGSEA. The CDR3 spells CIGTLTGRNEQFF. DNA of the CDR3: TGCATCGGAACCTTGACAGGGAGGAATGAGCAGTTCTTC.

Here the CDR3 DNA reads TGCGCCAGCAGCCAAGATGATCAGGGCTGGCGCTACGAGCAGTACTTC. It specifies CASSQDDQGWRYEQYF. The chain is built from TRBV4-3 and TRBJ2-7; weak D call: TRBD1 (5 bases). Trimming shortened V by 0 bases and J by 3 bases, and 15 bases separated the two germline ends. CDR1 and CDR2 from the germline V gene are LGHNA and YSLEER. The CDR3 runs to 16 residues.

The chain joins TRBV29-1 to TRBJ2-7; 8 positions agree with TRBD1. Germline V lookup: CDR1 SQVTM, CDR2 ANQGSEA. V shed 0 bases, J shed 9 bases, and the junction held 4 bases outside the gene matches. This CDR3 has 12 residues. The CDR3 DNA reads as TGCAGCGTTGAAGATACGACAGGGGCGCAGTACTTC. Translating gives CSVEDTTGAQYF.

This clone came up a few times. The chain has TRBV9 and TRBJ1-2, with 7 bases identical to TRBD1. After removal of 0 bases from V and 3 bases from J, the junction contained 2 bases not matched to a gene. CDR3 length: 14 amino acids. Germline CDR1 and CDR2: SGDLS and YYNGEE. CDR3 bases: TGTGCCAGCAGCGTAGACAGGGGCTACTATGGCTACACCTTC. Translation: CASSVDRGYYGYTF.

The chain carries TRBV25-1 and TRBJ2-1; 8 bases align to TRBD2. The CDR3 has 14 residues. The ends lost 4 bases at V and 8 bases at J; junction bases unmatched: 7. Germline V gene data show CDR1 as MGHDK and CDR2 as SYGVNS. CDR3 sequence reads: CASSGGRPCDEQFF. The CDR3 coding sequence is TGTGCCAGCAGTGGCGGGAGGCCCTGTGATGAGCAGTTCTTC.

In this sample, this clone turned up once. The CDR3 protein is CASTETSGGDTQYF. As DNA, the CDR3 is TGTGCCAGCACCGAGACTAGCGGAGGAGATACGCAGTATTTT. The rearrangement uses TRBV13 and TRBJ2-3; 9 bases are a match to TRBD2. This CDR3 region has 14 residues. The germline CDR1 and CDR2 sequences are PRHDT and FYEKMQ (reference sequence). The junction had 7 bases not matched to a gene; V was cut back by 7 bases and J by 5 bases. Looking up the rest from reference TRBV13 and TRBJ2-3 gives the full variable domain: AAGVIQSPRHLIKEKRETATLKCYPIPRHDTVYWYQQGPGQDPQFLISFYEKMQSDKGSIPDRFSAQQFSDYHSELNMSSLELGDSALYFCASTETSGGDTQYFGPGTRLTVL.

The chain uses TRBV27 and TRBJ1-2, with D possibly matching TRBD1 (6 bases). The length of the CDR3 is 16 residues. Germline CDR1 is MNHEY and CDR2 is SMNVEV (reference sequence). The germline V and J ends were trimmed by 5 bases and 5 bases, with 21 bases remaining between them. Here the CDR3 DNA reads TGTGCCAGCAGTCTCTACCCAGGGGCGAAGGATTATGGCTACACCTTC. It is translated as CASSLYPGAKDYGYTF.

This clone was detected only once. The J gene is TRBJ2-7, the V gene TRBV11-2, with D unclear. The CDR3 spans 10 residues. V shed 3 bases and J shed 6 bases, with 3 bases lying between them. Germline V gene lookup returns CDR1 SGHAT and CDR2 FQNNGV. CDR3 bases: TGTGCCAGCAGCTTGCGCGAGCAGTACTTC. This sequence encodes CASSLREQYF.

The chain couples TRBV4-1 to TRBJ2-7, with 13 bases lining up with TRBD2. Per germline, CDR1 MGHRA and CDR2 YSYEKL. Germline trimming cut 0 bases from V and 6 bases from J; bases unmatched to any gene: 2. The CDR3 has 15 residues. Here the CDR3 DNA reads TGCGCCAGCAGCCAAGAACGGACTAGCGGGAGCGAGCAGTACTTC. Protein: CASSQERTSGSEQYF.

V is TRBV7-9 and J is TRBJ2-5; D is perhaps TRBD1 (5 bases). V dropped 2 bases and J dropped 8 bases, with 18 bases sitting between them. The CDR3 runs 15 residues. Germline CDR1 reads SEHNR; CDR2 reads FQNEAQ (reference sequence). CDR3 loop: CASSLSWGPKRTQYF. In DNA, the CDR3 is TGTGCCAGCAGCTTAAGTTGGGGCCCGAAGAGAACCCAGTACTTC.

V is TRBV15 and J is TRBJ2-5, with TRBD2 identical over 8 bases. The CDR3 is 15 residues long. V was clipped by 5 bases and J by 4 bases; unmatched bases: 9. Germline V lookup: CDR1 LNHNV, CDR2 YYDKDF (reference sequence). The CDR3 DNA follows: TGTGCCACCAGCGGGCGACTAGCGAGGGGAGAGACCCAGTACTTC. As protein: CATSGRLARGETQYF. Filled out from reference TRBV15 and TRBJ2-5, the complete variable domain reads DAMVIQNPRYQVTQFGKPVTLSCSQTLNHNVMYWYQQKSSQAPKLLFHYYDKDFNNEADTPDNFQSRRPNTSFCFLDIRSPGLGDTAMYLCATSGRLARGETQYFGPGTRLLVL.

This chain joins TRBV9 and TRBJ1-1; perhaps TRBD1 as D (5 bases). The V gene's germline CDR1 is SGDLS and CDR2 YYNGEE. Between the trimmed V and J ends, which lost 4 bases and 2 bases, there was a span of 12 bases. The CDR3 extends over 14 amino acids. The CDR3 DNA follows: TGTGCCAGCAGCCCGGGGGACCTAAACACTGAAGCTTTCTTT. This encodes CASSPGDLNTEAFF.

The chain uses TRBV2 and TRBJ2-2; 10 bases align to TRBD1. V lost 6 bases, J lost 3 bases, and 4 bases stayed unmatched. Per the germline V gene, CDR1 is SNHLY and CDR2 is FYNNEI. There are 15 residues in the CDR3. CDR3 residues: CASRADRGDTGELFF. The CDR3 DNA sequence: TGTGCCAGCAGGGCGGACAGGGGGGACACCGGGGAGCTGTTTTTT.

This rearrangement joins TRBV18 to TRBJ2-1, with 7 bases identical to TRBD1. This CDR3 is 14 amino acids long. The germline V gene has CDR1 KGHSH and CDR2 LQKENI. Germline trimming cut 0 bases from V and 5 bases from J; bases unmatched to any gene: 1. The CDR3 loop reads CASSPPGQHNEQFF. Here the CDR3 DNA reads TGTGCCAGCTCACCACCGGGACAGCACAATGAGCAGTTCTTC. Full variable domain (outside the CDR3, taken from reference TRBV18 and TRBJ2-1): NAGVMQNPRHLVRRRGQEARLRCSPMKGHSHVYWYRQLPEEGLKFMVYLQKENIIDESGMPKERFSAEFPKEGPSILRIQQVVRGDSAAYFCASSPPGQHNEQFFGPGTRLTVL.